This T cell receptor (beta chain) was captured by sequencing in a study of blood T cells in healthy people across ages. Primed by a sample-barcoded 5' primer and a J-beta primer mix, a second PCR proceeded for about 6 to 11 cycles. TCRdb passed the 5' RACE reads through MiXCR, listing each CDR3 protein once. The data show 800,000 or so distinct CDR3 sequences, approximately 65% seen once. Trimming removed 6 bases from V and 8 bases from J; junction bases left unmatched: 3. This CDR3 region has 13 residues. The chain has TRBV12-3 or TRBV12-4 and TRBJ1-4, with 10 bases aligning to TRBD1. The clonotype originates from a man aged 30 to 39 in good health. The sequencing sample was made of blood. The CDR3 DNA sequence: TGTGCCAGCAGGCCGGGACAGGGGGAAAAACTGTTTTTT. This encodes CASRPGQGEKLFF.